This record covers a single T cell receptor (beta chain). This sample was included in a study of blood T cells in healthy people across ages. Sample-barcoded 5' priming and a J-beta primer mix drove a second PCR of about 7 to 11 cycles. TCRdb itself ran the 5' RACE reads through MiXCR, one entry per CDR3 protein. There are more than 900,000 distinct CDR3 sequences in the sample; approximately 25% occur only once, and 0.65% to 0.75% lies in the top ten. Each donor had 8.5 to 10 milliliters of peripheral blood drawn. This sample was shared with a second study, whose subject was T cells of mothers and their children. That source notes: Reads obtained per mother exceeded 10 million TCR beta CDR3 reads, with 3 million to 3.5 million obtained per child.

This sequence originates from a girl aged 2 to 10 in good health. The sequencing sample was made of blood.

The CDR3 loop is CASSQIGRRDSGSETQYF. The CDR3 coding sequence is TGCGCCAGCAGCCAGATTGGAAGAAGGGACAGTGGAAGTGAGACCCAGTACTTC. The chain is built from TRBV4-1 and TRBJ2-1; TRBD1 agrees at 7 bases. The last part of the DNA fits TRBJ2-5 better; the J call may be wrong. Per the germline V gene, CDR1 is MGHRA and CDR2 is YSYEKL. The CDR3 has 18 amino acids.